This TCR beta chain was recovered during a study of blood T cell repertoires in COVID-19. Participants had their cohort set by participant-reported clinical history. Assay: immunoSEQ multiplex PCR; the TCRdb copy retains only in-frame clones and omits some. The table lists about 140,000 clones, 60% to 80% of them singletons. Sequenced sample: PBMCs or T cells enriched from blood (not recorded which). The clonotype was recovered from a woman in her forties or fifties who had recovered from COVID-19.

The CDR3 bases are TGTGCCAGCAGTCCCACGGGGGGGGCAGGTCAGCCCCAGCATTTT. It yields the protein CASSPTGGAGQPQHF. The chain links TRBV6-4 to TRBJ1-5, with D possibly TRBD1 on 6 matching bases. The CDR3 has 15 residues. V lost 5 bases and J lost 6, with 17 bases in between. Germline V gene lookup returns CDR1 MRHNA and CDR2 SNTAGT.